Below, 23 T cell receptor beta chains from the same sample are listed, as sequenced in a study of cytomegalovirus exposure and HLA in healthy donors. PCR involved 60 Vbeta and 13 Jbeta primers. Data came from immunoSEQ multiplex PCR; TCRdb stores just in-frame clones and leaves some out. The repertoire holds approximately 200,000 clones, about four fifths seen once, with around 0.27% in the top ten. The source material was PBMCs. Receptor source: a boy aged 10-17 years in good health and CMV-seronegative.

In its sample, this clone was seen a few times. The chain has TRBV6-6 and TRBJ1-4; D gene uncertain. Germline V gene sequence: CDR1 MNHNY, CDR2 SVGAGI (reference sequence). The ends were cut back, 4 bases at V and 8 bases at J, with 17 bases in the middle. This CDR3 contains 15 residues. DNA of the CDR3: TGTGCCAGCAGTTCCACGAGGAGGCCGAACGAAAAACTGTTTTTT. It encodes CASSSTRRPNEKLFF.

The V call is TRBV28, the J call TRBJ1-5; 9 bases match TRBD1. Germline loops: CDR1 MDHEN, CDR2 SYDVKM. The CDR3 is 16 amino acids. After removal of 2 bases from V and 3 bases from J, the junction contained 5 bases not matched to a gene. In DNA form, the CDR3 reads TGTGCCAGCAGTTTAGGGACAGGGATGGTCAATCAGCCCCAGCATTTT. Its protein is CASSLGTGMVNQPQHF.

The chain uses TRBV27 and TRBJ1-6, with TRBD1 matching 8 bases. Trimming cost V 3 bases and J 7 bases; bases outside gene matches: 11. The germline gives CDR1 MNHEY, CDR2 SMNVEV (reference sequence). The CDR3 is made up of 17 amino acids. Written as DNA, the CDR3 is TGTGCCAGCAGTTTCCTTCATCCAGGACAGGGAAATTCACCCCTCCACTTT. Translated, it gives CASSFLHPGQGNSPLHF.

The V and J genes are TRBV7-6 and TRBJ2-1; 12 bases map to TRBD2. V trimming: 1 base; J trimming: 7 bases; junction bases outside the gene matches: 11. This CDR3 is built from 18 residues. The germline V gene has CDR1 SGHVS and CDR2 FNYEAQ. The CDR3 sequence: CASSLDSSGGAGWNEQFF. DNA of the CDR3: TGTGCCAGCAGCTTAGATTCTAGCGGGGGGGCAGGGTGGAATGAGCAGTTCTTC.

As concerns this clone: A read error may account for a junction end that differs from germline. This chain joins TRBV7-9 and TRBJ1-1, with D maybe TRBD1 (5 bases). Per the germline V gene, CDR1 is SEHNR and CDR2 is FQNEAQ (reference sequence). The CDR3 is 15 residues long. This CDR3 reads CSSSFSGSEYTEAFF. The CDR3, as DNA: TGTTCCAGCAGCTTTTCAGGGTCGGAGTACACTGAAGCTTTCTTT.

The gene calls are TRBV5-6 and TRBJ1-1; D is perhaps TRBD1 (5 bases). The CDR3 totals 15 residues. Germline loops: CDR1 SGHDT, CDR2 YYEEEE. Trimming removed 4 bases at V and 2 bases at J, with 15 bases between. The CDR3 region has the DNA TGTGCCAGCAGCAAACTACGCAGGGTAAACACTGAAGCTTTCTTT. It is translated as CASSKLRRVNTEAFF.

This clone was found a few times. The J gene is TRBJ1-5, the V gene TRBV7-9, with D possibly TRBD1 on 5 matching bases. Germline V gene sequence: CDR1 SEHNR, CDR2 FQNEAQ (reference sequence). The ends were cut back, 5 bases at V and 4 bases at J, with 18 bases in the middle. The CDR3 length is 16 residues. The CDR3 DNA reads as TGTGCCAGCAGCCCACCCGGGCAGGGCCGAAATCAGCCCCAGCATTTT. Amino acid sequence: CASSPPGQGRNQPQHF.

The V and J genes are TRBV18 and TRBJ2-3; D possibly corresponds to TRBD2 (5 bases). The CDR3 runs 14 residues. Trimming stripped 6 bases from V and 0 bases from J, with 10 bases between. CDR1 and CDR2 from the germline V gene are KGHSH and LQKENI. The CDR3 region is CASSRERSTDTQYF. Written as DNA, the CDR3 is TGTGCCAGCTCGAGGGAAAGAAGCACAGATACGCAGTATTTT.

The CDR3 sequence: CASSLSLLGSGSSYNEQFF. The CDR3 DNA sequence: TGTGCCAGCAGTTTATCGCTTTTAGGTTCCGGGAGCTCCTACAATGAGCAGTTCTTC. The chain joins TRBV27 to TRBJ2-1; a possible D gene is TRBD2 (6 bases). The CDR3 runs 19 residues. Germline values: CDR1 MNHEY, CDR2 SMNVEV (reference sequence). V was cut by 0 bases and J by 0 bases, with 18 bases left in between.

The chain is built from TRBV9 and TRBJ1-2; tentatively, D is TRBD1 (5 bases). This CDR3 spans 14 amino acids. The V end lost 0 bases, the J end lost 2 bases, and 8 bases lay between the germline ends. CDR1 is SGDLS, CDR2 YYNGEE, per germline. The CDR3 region is CASSVEDSNYGYTF. CDR3 DNA: TGTGCCAGCAGCGTAGAAGACAGCAACTATGGCTACACCTTC.

This clone occurred once. V is TRBV6-5 and J is TRBJ2-7; D gene unclear. V was trimmed by 4 bases and J by 6 bases, leaving 13 bases between them. This CDR3 contains 13 residues. Germline V gene lookup returns CDR1 MNHEY and CDR2 SVGAGI. The CDR3 sequence is CASSFYPSGEQYF. DNA of the CDR3: TGTGCCAGCAGTTTTTACCCATCCGGCGAGCAGTACTTC.

The chain combines TRBV30 with TRBJ1-2, with D uncertain. Trimming shortened V by 4 bases and J by 3 bases, and 18 bases separated the two germline ends. The CDR3 length is 15 residues. CDR1 is GTSNPN, CDR2 SVGIG, per germline (reference sequence). The CDR3 loop reads CAWTHRAGSHYGYTF. The CDR3 DNA is TGTGCCTGGACTCACCGGGCGGGGTCGCACTATGGCTACACCTTC.

The table lists this clone with a few counts. The CDR3 bases are TGTGCCAGCAGCGGGAGGAGAGGTCCAGGGAACGCAGATACGCAGTATTTT. This encodes CASSGRRGPGNADTQYF. This chain links TRBV5-6 with TRBJ2-3; tentatively, D is TRBD2 (6 bases). The CDR3 runs 17 residues. Trimming left V 4 bases short and J 4 bases short, with 22 bases between. Germline CDR1 is SGHDT and CDR2 is YYEEEE. The full variable domain, with the rest looked up from reference TRBV5-6 and TRBJ2-3, is DAGVTQSPTHLIKTRGQQVTLRCSPKSGHDTVSWYQQALGQGPQFIFQYYEEEERQRGNFPDRFSGHQFPNYSSELNVNALLLGDSALYLCASSGRRGPGNADTQYFGPGTRLTVL.

In its sample, this clone was seen once. The chain employs TRBV6-5 and TRBJ2-7; TRBD2 agrees at 10 bases. Germline CDR1 reads MNHEY; CDR2 reads SVGAGI. The CDR3 is 15 residues long. Trimming removed 6 bases from V and 0 bases from J; junction bases left unmatched: 5. As DNA, the CDR3 is TGTGCCAGCAGCCTTAGCGGGGGGACCTCCTACGAGCAGTACTTC. Amino acids: CASSLSGGTSYEQYF.

This clone is a singleton in its sample. The chain carries TRBV10-2 and TRBJ2-7, with D perhaps matching TRBD1 (6 bases). Germline assignment: CDR1 WSHSY and CDR2 SAAADI. With 7 bases removed from V and 0 bases from J, the gap between germline ends came to 10 bases. The CDR3 length is 13 residues. CDR3 amino acids: CASTRGSSYEQYF. CDR3 coding DNA: TGCGCCAGCACTAGGGGGAGCTCCTACGAGCAGTACTTC.

The chain links TRBV4-3 to TRBJ2-3; TRBD1 is a possible D gene (6 bases). V lost 0 bases and J 10 bases, leaving 11 bases between the germline ends. This CDR3 is built from 13 residues. Germline CDR1 LGHNA, CDR2 YSLEER. The CDR3 DNA is TGCGCCAGCAGCCAAGACCCCCGGACAGCGCAGTATTTT. Residues: CASSQDPRTAQYF.

The chain carries TRBV15 and TRBJ2-6; 12 bases agree with TRBD2. The CDR3 runs 19 residues. V shed 4 bases, J shed 0 bases, and the junction held 7 bases outside the gene matches. Germline V gene data show CDR1 as LNHNV and CDR2 as YYDKDF (reference sequence). The CDR3 DNA reads TGTGCCACCAGCAACGGACTAGCGGGGACTAGCTCTGGGGCCAACGTCCTGACTTTC. This translates into CATSNGLAGTSSGANVLTF.

The rearrangement links TRBV2 to TRBJ1-3; the D gene is possibly TRBD1 (5 bases). CDR3 length equals 14 residues. Trimming left V 9 bases short and J 0 bases short, with 12 bases between. CDR1 is SNHLY and CDR2 is FYNNEI in the germline V gene. CDR3 in amino acids: CASQGFVSGNTIYF. The DNA of the CDR3 is TGTGCCAGTCAGGGATTTGTCTCTGGAAACACCATATATTTT.

The chain links TRBV7-2 to TRBJ2-7; D is ambiguous. Trimming removed 2 bases from V and 3 bases from J, with 14 bases in between. The CDR3 runs 15 residues. Germline V gene sequence: CDR1 SGHTA, CDR2 FQGNSA. Written as DNA, the CDR3 is TGTGCCAGCAGCTTACTAACTTCCTCCCTCTACGAGCAGTACTTC. Protein product: CASSLLTSSLYEQYF.

This rearrangement joins TRBV29-1 to TRBJ2-7; no clear D gene. V lost 2 bases to trimming and J lost 2 bases, with 4 bases between them. The CDR3 extends over 11 amino acids. The germline V gene has CDR1 SQVTM and CDR2 ANQGSEA. The CDR3 reads CSVEQAYEQYF. CDR3 coding DNA: TGCAGCGTTGAACAGGCCTACGAGCAGTACTTC.

CDR3 loop: CASSPKARECEQYF. CDR3 nucleotides: TGTGCCAGCTCACCTAAGGCCAGGGAATGCGAGCAGTACTTC. The chain couples TRBV18 to TRBJ2-7; possibly TRBD1 for D (5 bases). V lost 3 bases and J 6 bases, leaving 15 bases between the germline ends. The CDR3 is 14 residues long. Germline assignment: CDR1 KGHSH and CDR2 LQKENI.

This chain links TRBV4-3 with TRBJ2-6, with D uncertain. V was shortened by 4 bases and J by 2 bases, with 9 bases between the two germline ends. Per the germline V gene, CDR1 is LGHNA and CDR2 is YSLEER. The CDR3 is 15 residues long. The chain's CDR3 is CASSPQRTGANVLTF. CDR3 coding DNA: TGCGCCAGCAGCCCACAACGAACTGGGGCCAACGTCCTGACTTTC.

The rearrangement uses TRBV19 and TRBJ1-1; no definite D call. V gave up 3 bases and J gave up 5 bases, with 13 bases separating them. The length of the CDR3 is 14 residues. CDR1 and CDR2 from the germline V gene are LNHDA and SQIVND (reference sequence). The CDR3 here is CASSMLQVKTEAFF. DNA of the CDR3: TGTGCCAGTAGTATGCTCCAGGTAAAAACTGAAGCTTTCTTT. Combining the CDR3 with reference TRBV19 and TRBJ1-1 gives the whole variable domain DGGITQSPKYLFRKEGQNVTLSCEQNLNHDAMYWYRQDPGQGLRLIYYSQIVNDFQKGDIAEGYSVSREKKESFPLTVTSAQKNPTAFYLCASSMLQVKTEAFFGQGTRLTVV.